The clone carrying this TCR beta chain has ten or more counts. The record originates from a study of T cells in Graves' hyperthyroidism and ophthalmopathy. The CDR3 contains 16 residues. From germline, CDR1 is SGHTS and CDR2 YDEGEE. V gave up 0 bases and J gave up 3 bases; unmatched junction bases: 7. Researchers amplified the TCR beta CDR3 regions from RNA transcripts. A first-round RT-PCR of the TCR CDR3 used the HTBI primer set. One entry per CDR3 protein results from TCRdb running MiXCR on the multiplex PCR reads. Of about 640,000 distinct CDR3 sequences in the sample, about 14% were seen once. What was sequenced was blood. The TCR comes from a woman in her 50s with Graves' ophthalmopathy. The chain joins TRBV5-8 to TRBJ2-3; 7 nucleotides agree with TRBD2. CDR3 nucleotide sequence: TGTGCCAGCAGCTTGGCTGGAATGGGGGGGACAGATACGCAGTATTTT. Amino acids: CASSLAGMGGTDTQYF.